The 25 T cell receptor beta chains below were found in one sample sequenced in a study of patients and donors after allogeneic stem cell transplantation. TCRdb fed the RT-PCR reads into MiXCR, producing one record per CDR3 protein. The data show about a million distinct CDR3 sequences, under 20% seen once. The sample taken for sequencing was blood, either unsorted or a sorted T cell fraction (not recorded which). The receptors originated from a human donor who was either an allogeneic HSCT recipient or a stem cell or donor lymphocyte infusion donor (not recorded which). It is not recorded whose cells these are; they may come from a transplant donor.

This clonotype has at least ten counts. The V and J genes are TRBV20-1 and TRBJ1-2, with D maybe TRBD1 (6 bases). This CDR3 comprises 14 residues. Between the trimmed V and J ends, which lost 6 bases and 0 bases, there was a span of 14 bases. The germline CDR1 and CDR2 sequences are DFQATT and SNEGSKA (reference sequence). The CDR3: CSAPRDTPNYGYTF. The CDR3 DNA is TGCAGTGCACCCCGGGACACCCCTAACTATGGCTACACCTTC.

The CDR3 here is CASSLLAYNEQFF. CDR3 coding DNA: TGTGCCAGCAGCTTGTTAGCCTACAATGAGCAGTTCTTC. The chain recombines TRBV11-3 with TRBJ2-1; D gene unclear. The CDR3 length is 13 residues. Trimming stripped 3 bases from V and 2 bases from J, with 5 bases between. Per germline, CDR1 SGHNT and CDR2 YENEEA. The variable domain in full, with the rest retrieved from reference TRBV11-3 and TRBJ2-1, is EAGVVQSPRYKIIEKKQPVAFWCNPISGHNTLYWYLQNLGQGPELLIRYENEEAVDDSQLPKDRFSAERLKGVDSTLKIQPAELGDSAVYLCASSLLAYNEQFFGPGTRLTVL.

This clonotype was seen repeatedly, ten times or more. At one end, the junction sequence differs from germline, possibly due to a read error. The rearrangement uses TRBV5-1 and TRBJ1-1; D possibly corresponds to TRBD1 (5 bases). In germline, CDR1 is SGHRS, CDR2 YFSETQ. The CDR3 is 13 residues long. CDR3: CASSPGGNTEAFF. The DNA for the CDR3 is TGTGCCAGCAGCCCGGGGGGGAACACTGAAGCTTTCTTT.

This rearrangement joins TRBV5-5 to TRBJ2-3; TRBD2 matches 10 bases. The CDR3 runs to 14 residues. The V and J ends lost 4 bases and 4 bases, in that order; junction bases with no gene match: 3. Germline CDR1 is SGHKS and CDR2 is YYEKEE (reference sequence). As DNA, the CDR3 is TGTGCCAGCAGCGCCGGGACTAGCGCAGATACGCAGTATTTT. Its translation is CASSAGTSADTQYF.

In nucleotides, the CDR3 is TGTGCCAGCAGCTTAGGAGTTCGGCGGGCAGGTACGCCGAACACTGAAGCTTTCTTT. Amino acids: CASSLGVRRAGTPNTEAFF. The rearrangement joins TRBV7-8 to TRBJ1-1, with unresolved D. V was trimmed by 1 base and J by 1 base, leaving 22 bases between them. The CDR3 loop spans 19 amino acids. Germline loops: CDR1 SGHVS, CDR2 FQNEAQ.

J is TRBJ2-7 and V is TRBV6-1; 7 bases are a match to TRBD2. Germline lookup yields CDR1 MNHNS and CDR2 SASEGT. The CDR3 totals 14 residues. V shed 6 bases, J shed 1 base, and the junction held 6 bases outside the gene matches. CDR3 protein: CASRSSGTSYEQYF. As DNA, the CDR3 is TGTGCCAGCAGATCGAGCGGGACGTCCTACGAGCAGTACTTC.

This clonotype was counted ten times or more. This chain connects TRBV27 to TRBJ2-3, with TRBD1 as a possible D gene (6 bases). The CDR3 covers 13 residues. Trimming cost V 3 bases and J 5 bases, with 9 bases left between them. CDR1 and CDR2 from the germline V gene are MNHEY and SMNVEV (reference sequence). The CDR3 protein is CASSLGAGDTQYF. In DNA, the CDR3 is TGTGCCAGCAGTTTGGGGGCCGGAGATACGCAGTATTTT.

This chain joins TRBV6-1 and TRBJ2-3; 7 positions match TRBD1. With V trimmed by 6 bases and J by 0 bases, 18 bases remained unmatched. The germline V gene has CDR1 MNHNS and CDR2 SASEGT. This CDR3 spans 19 amino acids. CDR3 sequence reads: CASSLTLANRGASTDTQYF. CDR3 coding DNA: TGTGCCAGCAGCCTAACTTTAGCAAACAGGGGAGCCAGCACAGATACGCAGTATTTT.

This clonotype was detected a few times. The chain carries TRBV12-3 or TRBV12-4 and TRBJ2-1; D is ambiguous. V was trimmed by 3 bases and J by 5 bases, leaving 5 bases between them. The CDR3 totals 12 residues. CDR3 nucleotide sequence: TGTGCCAGCAGTTTTGGCAACAATGAGCAGTTCTTC. Its translation is CASSFGNNEQFF.

This clonotype was detected only a few times. The J gene is TRBJ2-3, the V gene TRBV30, with unresolved D. Germline CDR1 and CDR2: GTSNPN and SVGIG (reference sequence). Trimming removed 3 bases from V and 5 bases from J, with 15 bases in between. This CDR3 is 14 amino acids long. CDR3 sequence (DNA): TGTGCCTGGAGCCCCCTCGGCGTGAGAGATACGCAGTATTTT. Translation gives CAWSPLGVRDTQYF.

The genes are TRBV7-2 and TRBJ1-2; 9 bases fit TRBD1. V gave up 5 bases and J gave up 6 bases; unmatched junction bases: 7. The CDR3 has 14 residues. Germline CDR1 and CDR2: SGHTA and FQGNSA. CDR3 bases: TGTGCCAGCAGCCCGAGGACAGGGGAAAATGGCTACACCTTC. Its translation is CASSPRTGENGYTF.

This clonotype was observed a few times. The chain recombines TRBV7-2 with TRBJ1-2; D not resolved. The CDR3 is made up of 15 amino acids. Trimming left V 4 bases short and J 5 bases short, with 17 bases between. Germline V gives CDR1 SGHTA, CDR2 FQGNSA. The CDR3 spells CASSSPSLREYGYTF. The CDR3 coding sequence is TGTGCCAGCAGCTCCCCATCCCTCCGTGAATATGGCTACACCTTC.

This clonotype appeared a few times. The rearrangement joins TRBV20-1 to TRBJ2-1; 8 nucleotides align to TRBD2. Germline CDR1 is DFQATT and CDR2 is SNEGSKA (reference sequence). The CDR3 spans 14 residues. After removal of 3 bases from V and 5 bases from J, the junction contained 6 bases not matched to a gene. The DNA of the CDR3 is TGCAGTGCTAGGGGGACTAGTCACCACAATGAGCAGTTCTTC. This encodes CSARGTSHHNEQFF.

The chain recombines TRBV6-1 with TRBJ2-7; D uncertain. The CDR3 is 15 residues long. The germline CDR1 and CDR2 sequences are MNHNS and SASEGT. The V end lost 2 bases, the J end lost 3 bases, and 14 bases lay between the germline ends. DNA of the CDR3: TGTGCCAGCAGTGAATACCGGGCCGCACTCTACGAGCAGTACTTC. This encodes CASSEYRAALYEQYF.

There are a few counts of this clonotype. The CDR3 reads CASSSSSGTGSYEQYF. As DNA, the CDR3 is TGTGCCAGCAGTTCTTCTTCCGGGACAGGTTCCTACGAGCAGTACTTC. This chain connects TRBV6-2 or TRBV6-3 to TRBJ2-7; 8 positions match TRBD1. CDR1 and CDR2 from the germline V gene are MNHEY and SVGEGT. V lost 4 bases to trimming and J lost 1 base; unmatched junction nucleotides: 9. The CDR3 has 16 amino acids.

On this clonotype: The junction does not match germline at one end; this may be a read error. The rearrangement links TRBV4-1 to TRBJ2-1; 8 positions match TRBD1. Germline V lookup: CDR1 MGHRA, CDR2 YSYEKL. The CDR3 loop spans 16 amino acids. CDR3 nucleotides: TGCGCCAGCGGCCAGGTTTTGACAGGGGCCTACAATGAGCAGTTCTTC. Amino acid sequence: CASGQVLTGAYNEQFF.

This clonotype showed up many times. This chain joins TRBV6-5 and TRBJ1-1, with TRBD1 matching over 7 bases. CDR3 length: 14 residues. Per germline, CDR1 MNHEY and CDR2 SVGAGI. Trimming removed 0 bases from V and 5 bases from J; junction bases left unmatched: 3. CDR3 sequence (DNA): TGTGCCAGCAGTTACTCAGGGGGCCGTACTGAAGCTTTCTTT. Encoded protein: CASSYSGGRTEAFF.

The chain uses TRBV14 and TRBJ2-3; D gene ambiguous. From germline, CDR1 is SGHDN and CDR2 FVKESK. The germline V and J ends were trimmed by 2 bases and 6 bases, with 9 bases remaining between them. The CDR3 is 13 residues long. CDR3 DNA sequence: TGTGCCAGCAGCCAACTCAGGTCTGATACGCAGTATTTT. Translation gives CASSQLRSDTQYF. The full variable domain, completed using reference TRBV14 and TRBJ2-3, is EAGVTQFPSHSVIEKGQTVTLRCDPISGHDNLYWYRRVMGKEIKFLLHFVKESKQDESGMPNNRFLAERTGGTYSTLKVQPAELEDSGVYFCASSQLRSDTQYFGPGTRLTVL.

This clonotype showed up just a few times. The chain links TRBV28 to TRBJ2-7; TRBD2 is a possible D gene (7 bases). The CDR3 covers 15 residues. Germline V lookup: CDR1 MDHEN, CDR2 SYDVKM. V was clipped by 7 bases and J by 2 bases, with 18 bases between them. CDR3 loop: CASTQGGTTTYEQYF. CDR3 DNA sequence: TGTGCCAGCACCCAAGGGGGGACTACCACCTACGAGCAGTACTTC.

This clonotype has a handful of counts. The V and J genes are TRBV20-1 and TRBJ2-1; 13 bases align to TRBD2. This CDR3 has 17 amino acids. Germline lookup yields CDR1 DFQATT and CDR2 SNEGSKA (reference sequence). Trimming cost V 0 bases and J 3 bases; bases outside gene matches: 5. CDR3 DNA sequence: TGCAGTGCTAGAGACCTACTAGCGGGAGGGCACTACAATGAGCAGTTCTTC. Its translation: CSARDLLAGGHYNEQFF.

This clonotype was recorded a few times. The CDR3 is CASSRDRVFLGSPLHF. DNA of the CDR3: TGTGCCAGCAGCCGGGACAGGGTGTTCCTAGGTTCACCCCTCCACTTT. The chain recombines TRBV9 with TRBJ1-6, with 9 bases that match TRBD1. Unmatched junction bases numbered 11, after V lost 4 bases and J lost 9 bases. Germline V gene lookup returns CDR1 SGDLS and CDR2 YYNGEE. The CDR3 sequence is 16 residues long.

This clonotype was seen ten or more times. The chain recombines TRBV12-3 or TRBV12-4 with TRBJ1-3; the D gene is possibly TRBD1 (6 bases). V was shortened by 2 bases and J by 8 bases, with 13 bases between the two germline ends. CDR3 length equals 14 residues. In nucleotides, the CDR3 is TGTGCCAGCAGTTTAAGTGAGGGGGGAGACACCATATATTTT. It translates to CASSLSEGGDTIYF.

This clonotype has a handful of counts. The V gene is TRBV3-1, the J gene TRBJ2-1, with D perhaps matching TRBD2 (6 bases). CDR3 length: 14 residues. V was shortened by 4 bases and J by 8 bases, with 15 bases between the two germline ends. The germline gives CDR1 LGHDT, CDR2 YNNKEL (reference sequence). The CDR3 here is CASSPRLVSDEQFF. CDR3 coding DNA: TGTGCCAGCAGCCCACGACTAGTGTCCGATGAGCAGTTCTTC.

The chain joins TRBV20-1 to TRBJ2-5, with 9 bases matching TRBD2. The CDR3 runs 17 residues. From germline, CDR1 is DFQATT and CDR2 SNEGSKA (reference sequence). Unmatched junction bases numbered 18, after V lost 6 bases and J lost 4 bases. The CDR3 bases are TGCAGTGCCCGCCCGGTGCAGCGGGGGGCATTCCGAGAGACCCAGTACTTC. Its translation is CSARPVQRGAFRETQYF.

This clonotype was counted between two and nine times. The chain is built from TRBV7-9 and TRBJ2-3; D is possibly TRBD2 (6 bases). Germline V gene lookup returns CDR1 SEHNR and CDR2 FQNEAQ (reference sequence). The germline V and J ends were trimmed by 3 bases and 12 bases, with 13 bases remaining between them. CDR3 length equals 12 residues. The CDR3: CASSFPTSSQYF. In nucleotides, the CDR3 is TGTGCCAGCAGCTTCCCGACTAGTTCTCAGTATTTT.